Listed below are T cell receptor beta chains from one sample, sequenced in a study of blood T cell repertoires in COVID-19. The data were produced by immunoSEQ multiplex PCR, yet TCRdb's version contains in-frame clones alone and is incomplete. This sample has 380,000 or so clones, with 75% to 90% found just once. Sample: peripheral blood. Receptors were obtained from a woman in her sixties or seventies with COVID-19, enrolled during active disease. The conserved cysteine and the conserved F or W are not part of the CDR3 here. The order of the fields is V gene, J gene, CDR3 protein.

TRBV11-2	TRBJ1-1	ASSLAGVYTEAF
TRBV5-1	TRBJ1-2	ASSPAGAGYT
TRBV2	TRBJ1-2	ASRVRTGSYGYT
TRBV5-5	TRBJ1-4	ASSSTPHGDEKLF
TRBV5-1	TRBJ2-1	ASRDLAGVSSYNEQF
TRBV10-1	TRBJ2-7	ASSLSGQVTSGQY
TRBV5-8	TRBJ1-5	ASSGGTVDLEPQH
TRBV6-5	TRBJ1-1	ASSRGGNTEAF
TRBV6-6	TRBJ1-2	ASSYPEAQDYGYT
TRBV5-5	TRBJ2-1	ASSSLSREDEQF
TRBV10-1	TRBJ2-7	ASSEYLGTTSYEQY
TRBV7-2	TRBJ1-5	ASSLVPGSQPQH
TRBV7-2	TRBJ2-1	ASRPGHYNEQF
TRBV7-2	TRBJ2-1	ASSLDGSKLEQF
TRBV7-2	TRBJ2-3	ASSLVAGGRTDTQY
TRBV18	TRBJ1-1	ASSPTTANTEAF
TRBV27	TRBJ2-3	ASSSESGPGLAGNKQNTDTQY
TRBV4-3	TRBJ1-6	ASSQIIRGDNSPLH
TRBV5-1	TRBJ2-3	ASSLNGGPGLDTQY
TRBV4-3	TRBJ2-1	ASSQTQGDNEQF
TRBV4-3	TRBJ1-6	ASSQGVGITGAGSPLH
TRBV4-1	TRBJ2-5	ASSHGSGGGWETQY
TRBV5-1	TRBJ1-2	ASSPSLPRQNPNYGYT
TRBV10-3	TRBJ1-1	AIRMRENTEAF
TRBV5-1	TRBJ2-3	ASSPWTGGWTDTQY
TRBV6-5	TRBJ1-2	ASSSPWRDYGYT
TRBV18	TRBJ2-1	ASSPMAGSYNEQF
TRBV5-6	TRBJ1-4	ASSWEQEYNEKLF
TRBV5-8	TRBJ2-2	ASSLGQGSAGELF
TRBV11-2	TRBJ2-2	ASSLYGWATGELF
TRBV29-1	TRBJ2-5	SVGGRKGTRGETQY
TRBV6-2/TRBV6-3	TRBJ2-6	ASSYLGLRGGSSGANVLT
TRBV6-6	TRBJ1-2	ASSYPSGQSNYGYT
TRBV6-5	TRBJ1-2	ASSQDRVHGYT
TRBV9	TRBJ2-3	ASSVNREGTQY
TRBV5-1	TRBJ1-2	ASRTTGTGGGYT
TRBV7-2	TRBJ2-5	ASGASGGSETQY
TRBV7-2	TRBJ1-6	ASSSPLSQGNSPLH
TRBV5-1	TRBJ2-4	ASSWTSGGADIQY
TRBV10-3	TRBJ2-7	ATDAGQGIGEQY
TRBV6-4	TRBJ2-3	ASSLAGMGDTQY
TRBV7-3	TRBJ2-7	ASSLNPASDYYEQY
TRBV13	TRBJ2-1	ASSLLAGAGNEQF
TRBV7-3	TRBJ2-2	ASSLDRANGELF
TRBV29-1	TRBJ1-2	SVEDGQGGNYGYT
TRBV7-9	TRBJ2-1	ASSHTSGGDNEQF
TRBV27	TRBJ2-1	ASSLWGPHNEQF
TRBV5-1	TRBJ1-1	ASSPLTGALNTEAF